These T cell receptor beta chains were read from a single sample in a study of identical twins. TCRdb re-called the 5' RACE reads with MiXCR, one entry per CDR3 protein. The sample consists of hundreds of thousands of distinct CDR3 sequences, 20% to 25% of them appearing once. This same sample was also taken into another study, of yellow fever vaccine responses in identical twins.

The sequenced sample consisted of CD4+ T cells sorted from blood. These receptors originate from a woman between 18 and 29 years old in good health. Each CDR3 is given with its conserved first and last residue.

TRBJ2-5,TRBV5-1,CASSSAGYQETQYF
TRBJ2-1,TRBV15,CATSRGASLANNEQFF
TRBJ2-1,TRBV2,CASSTHRDYEQFF
TRBJ1-6,TRBV12-3/TRBV12-4,CASSLGQGHSPLHF
TRBJ1-5,TRBV10-3,CAIGDSNQPQHF
TRBJ2-3,TRBV24-1,CATSDLHSASWPPAPWTSDTQYF
TRBJ2-6,TRBV6-1,CASSELPGAGANVLTF
TRBJ2-1,TRBV20-1,CSARDLGGKQFF
TRBJ2-7,TRBV10-3,CAISEPGGNEQYF
TRBJ2-7,TRBV20-1,CSAREGLNEQYF
TRBJ2-7,TRBV28,CASEIAGSSYEQYF
TRBJ2-1,TRBV3-1,CASSQGRTGGRYNEQFF
TRBJ2-2,TRBV27,CASSLAGTVNTGELFF
TRBJ2-3,TRBV24-1,CATSDPRIQRQYF
TRBJ2-7,TRBV2,CAIDNQGVGEQYF
TRBJ2-1,TRBV14,CASRPGINSYNEQFF
TRBJ1-4,TRBV4-1,CASSQGTVGEKLFF
TRBJ2-5,TRBV5-1,CASSLQGAGETQYF
TRBJ2-1,TRBV27,CASSSMSWTNNEQFF
TRBJ2-1,TRBV20-1,CSAQPPTGVGGGEQFF